The entry below describes one T cell receptor (beta chain). Antigen specificity is unknown. This record comes from a study of T cell repertoires and HLA-DP antigens. Method: immunoSEQ multiplex PCR; TCRdb's copy keeps in-frame clones and lacks some. The sample carries about 89,000 clones, around nine tenths recorded once. The CDR3 runs 16 residues. Germline assignment: CDR1 SGHVS and CDR2 FNYEAQ. After removal of 5 bases from V and 5 bases from J, the junction contained 5 bases not matched to a gene. Purity of the untouched CD4+ T cells was about 97.7%. The TCR comes from a man over 45 in good health and CMV-seronegative. Sequencing was performed on CD4+ T cells from PBMCs. J is TRBJ2-5 and V is TRBV7-6, with 16 positions matching TRBD2. CDR3 nucleotides: TGTGCCAGCAGCAAATTGGGACTAGCGGGGGGGGAGACCCAGTACTTC. Its translation is CASSKLGLAGGETQYF.